The 31 T cell receptor beta chains below all came from one sample that was sequenced in a study of beta chain features in type 1 diabetes. General study results and limits: Among all four CD4+ subsets, Type 1 diabetes patients had TCRB CDR3s that were moderately but significantly shorter.

No antigen is known for these receptors. Reverse transcribing all isolated RNA meant expressed TCRB transcripts were sequenced. Produced via immunoSEQ multiplex PCR; TCRdb's table is partial and in-frame only. The sample has approximately 140,000 clones; around 9% are singletons. Material for sequencing was central memory CD4+ T cells from blood. The receptors were sampled from a young man with type 1 diabetes.

The V gene is TRBV7-3, the J gene TRBJ1-6; 7 nucleotides align to TRBD1. J was trimmed by 7 bases and V by 4 bases; bases with no gene match: 7. CDR1 and CDR2 from the germline V gene are SGHTA and FQGTGA. This CDR3 is 15 amino acids long. CDR3: CASSYRQGVNSPLHF. CDR3 sequence (DNA): TGTGCCAGCAGCTACAGACAGGGAGTGAATTCACCCCTCCACTTT. Looking up the rest from reference TRBV7-3 and TRBJ1-6 gives the full variable domain: GAGVSQTPSNKVTEKGKYVELRCDPISGHTALYWYRQSLGQGPEFLIYFQGTGAADDSGLPNDRFFAVRPEGSVSTLKIQRTERGDSAVYLCASSYRQGVNSPLHFGNGTRLTVT.

The sample holds a few counts of this clone. The chain couples TRBV11-3 to TRBJ2-3; D not certain. Deletions cut 3 bases from V and 1 base from J, with 5 bases between. The CDR3 runs to 13 residues. Germline V gene sequence: CDR1 SGHNT, CDR2 YENEEA. In DNA form, the CDR3 reads TGTGCCAGCAGCTTCTCCGGCACAGATACGCAGTATTTT. This sequence encodes CASSFSGTDTQYF.

The rearrangement uses TRBV7-2 and TRBJ2-5; the D is unclear. The CDR3 spans 13 residues. V lost 2 bases to trimming and J lost 5 bases, with 9 bases between them. Germline CDR1 and CDR2: SGHTA and FQGNSA. The CDR3 DNA is TGTGCCAGCAGCTTAACTGAGAGGGAGACCCAGTACTTC. This gives the protein CASSLTERETQYF.

Only a few counts were recorded for this clone. The chain uses TRBV4-1 and TRBJ2-1; 8 nucleotides line up with TRBD2. Trimming cost V 0 bases and J 13 bases; bases outside gene matches: 11. The CDR3 spans 15 residues. Germline V lookup: CDR1 MGHRA, CDR2 YSYEKL. The DNA for the CDR3 is TGCGCCAGCAGCCAAGATTTTGGCGGGGGGAGGAATCAGTTCTTC. This gives the protein CASSQDFGGGRNQFF.

The chain has TRBV4-2 and TRBJ2-7, with D possibly TRBD1 on 6 matching bases. V lost 0 bases and J lost 3, with 12 bases in between. CDR3 size: 15 residues. Germline V CDR1 and CDR2: LGHNA, YNFKEQ. CDR3 sequence reads: CASSQEWDTLYEQYF. The CDR3 nucleotides read TGTGCCAGCAGCCAAGAATGGGACACCCTCTACGAGCAGTACTTC.

This chain uses TRBV7-2 with TRBJ2-2, with TRBD2 matching 11 bases. J gave up 6 bases and V 3 bases, and 3 bases lay outside the gene matches. CDR1 is SGHTA, CDR2 FQGNSA, per germline. CDR3 size: 15 residues. CDR3 sequence: CASSFSGGASGELFF. CDR3 in DNA: TGTGCCAGCAGCTTTAGCGGGGGGGCCTCCGGGGAGCTGTTTTTT.

This clone was seen more than once but under ten times. V usage is TRBV30 and J usage is TRBJ1-4; perhaps TRBD1 as D (5 bases). The germline CDR1 and CDR2 sequences are GTSNPN and SVGIG (reference sequence). The ends were cut back, 2 bases at V and 6 bases at J, with 10 bases in the middle. This CDR3 spans 13 amino acids. The CDR3 loop reads CAWSFSRDEKLFF. DNA of the CDR3: TGTGCCTGGAGTTTTTCCAGGGATGAAAAACTGTTTTTT.

Concerning this clone itself: The same CDR3 arises from other DNA sequences in this sample as well. This rearrangement joins TRBV27 to TRBJ1-2, with 7 bases lining up with TRBD1. The V gene end was trimmed by 5 bases and the J gene end by 2 bases; junction bases not matched to a gene: 8. There are 15 residues in the CDR3. Germline V lookup: CDR1 MNHEY, CDR2 SMNVEV (reference sequence). CDR3 in DNA: TGTGCCAGCAGTCCTAGACAGGGCCTCAACTATGGCTACACCTTC. Encoded protein: CASSPRQGLNYGYTF.

This clone was picked up a small number of times. This chain connects TRBV6-6 to TRBJ2-5, with D perhaps TRBD1 (6 bases). Trimming pared 3 bases from V and 1 base from J, leaving 9 bases between. Germline assignment: CDR1 MNHNY and CDR2 SVGAGI (reference sequence). There are 14 residues in the CDR3. Here the CDR3 reads CASSYRGSQETQYF. DNA of the CDR3: TGTGCCAGCAGTTATAGGGGGAGCCAAGAGACCCAGTACTTC.

This clone was seen a few times. Mismatch with germline at one junction end may stem from a read error. This chain uses TRBV6-1 with TRBJ2-5, with D perhaps matching TRBD2 (5 bases). Germline values: CDR1 MNHNS, CDR2 SASEGT. The CDR3 spans 13 residues. Here the CDR3 reads CASSLLEQESQYF. CDR3 DNA sequence: TGTGCCAGCAGCCTACTAGAACAAGAGAGCCAGTACTTC.

The chain is built from TRBV10-3 and TRBJ2-2; 7 bases are a match to TRBD2. CDR1 is ENHRY and CDR2 is SYGVKD in the germline V gene. CDR3 length: 14 residues. J lost 4 bases, V lost 8 bases, and 7 bases had no gene match. The CDR3 bases are TGTGCCATCTCGGCTAGCGGCCCCACCGGGGAGCTGTTTTTT. As protein: CAISASGPTGELFF.

This clone was counted a few times. The chain employs TRBV7-2 and TRBJ1-2; D is perhaps TRBD1 (6 bases). The CDR3 consists of 15 residues. CDR1 and CDR2 (germline): SGHTA, FQGNSA. V lost 5 bases to trimming and J lost 8 bases, with 21 bases between them. The DNA of the CDR3 is TGTGCCAGCAGCCCCCCCAACTGGGGAGGGGGGGGCTACACCTTC. Protein product: CASSPPNWGGGGYTF.

With regard to this clone: One junction end disagrees with the germline gene, perhaps due to a read error. The chain carries TRBV5-4 and TRBJ2-3; TRBD1 matches at 8 bases. This CDR3 spans 17 amino acids. From germline, CDR1 is SGHNT and CDR2 YYREEE (reference sequence). The CDR3 coding sequence is TGCGCCAGCAGCCAAGATAAGGGACAGGACATCACAGATACGCAGTATTTT. Amino acids: CASSQDKGQDITDTQYF.

This clone was seen a few times. The V gene is TRBV6-6, the J gene TRBJ2-2; TRBD1 agrees at 8 bases. The CDR3 has 16 amino acids. V was clipped by 7 bases and J by 3 bases; unmatched bases: 10. Germline loops: CDR1 MNHNY, CDR2 SVGAGI (reference sequence). This CDR3 is CASTNRQGKDTGELFF. CDR3 in DNA: TGTGCCAGCACCAACCGACAGGGGAAGGACACCGGGGAGCTGTTTTTT.

This clone turned up a few times. This rearrangement joins TRBV4-2 to TRBJ1-4; D may be TRBD1 (6 bases). Germline-derived CDR1 and CDR2 are LGHNA and YNFKEQ. The V gene lost 4 bases and the J gene lost 8 bases, with 17 bases spanning the gap. The CDR3 has 15 amino acids. The CDR3 here is CASSRPLQGREKLFF. CDR3 in DNA: TGTGCCAGCAGCCGCCCACTACAGGGAAGAGAAAAACTGTTTTTT.

This chain connects TRBV14 to TRBJ2-3, with D unresolved. CDR3 length: 12 amino acids. CDR1 is SGHDN and CDR2 is FVKESK in the germline V gene. V lost 3 bases to trimming and J lost 7 bases, with 8 bases between them. This CDR3 is CASSQSRNTQYF. CDR3 DNA sequence: TGTGCCAGCAGCCAGAGCCGTAATACGCAGTATTTT.

This clone has just a few counts. V and J are TRBV30 and TRBJ1-4; 7 bases fit TRBD1. This CDR3 contains 14 residues. CDR1 GTSNPN and CDR2 SVGIG come from the germline V gene (reference sequence). V was clipped by 2 bases and J by 7 bases; unmatched bases: 7. The CDR3 nucleotides are TGTGCCTGGAGTTGGAAGTCAGGGGGTGAAAAACTGTTTTTT. It is translated as CAWSWKSGGEKLFF.

This clone was seen a handful of times. This chain links TRBV5-6 with TRBJ2-7; tentative D call: TRBD1 (7 bases). The CDR3 extends over 12 amino acids. Trimming cost V 4 bases and J 11 bases, with 16 bases left between them. In germline, CDR1 is SGHDT, CDR2 YYEEEE. CDR3 in amino acids: CASSQRRGPKYF. As DNA, the CDR3 is TGTGCCAGCAGCCAACGGAGGGGGCCCAAGTACTTC.

This sequence joins TRBV25-1 and TRBJ2-1, with D maybe TRBD2 (6 bases). Deletions cut 6 bases from V and 3 bases from J, with 12 bases between. This CDR3 spans 14 amino acids. Germline-derived CDR1 and CDR2 are MGHDK and SYGVNS. The CDR3: CASSPRGNYNEQFF. For the CDR3, the DNA is TGTGCCAGCAGCCCCCGGGGGAACTACAATGAGCAGTTCTTC.

This clone was detected only a few times. The chain employs TRBV19 and TRBJ2-2, with D perhaps matching TRBD2 (7 bases). The V end lost 3 bases, the J end lost 7 bases, and 12 bases lay between the germline ends. There are 14 residues in the CDR3. Germline V gene lookup returns CDR1 LNHDA and CDR2 SQIVND (reference sequence). The CDR3 sequence: CASSIRGANGELFF. The CDR3 region has the DNA TGTGCCAGTAGTATCCGGGGGGCTAACGGGGAGCTGTTTTTT.

The sample holds a few counts of this clone. The chain joins TRBV10-3 to TRBJ2-1; tentative D call: TRBD2 (5 bases). CDR1 and CDR2 (germline): ENHRY, SYGVKD. CDR3 length: 12 residues. V lost 6 bases to trimming and J lost 5 bases, with 8 bases between them. The CDR3 protein is CAIRDWNNEQFF. In DNA form, the CDR3 reads TGTGCCATCAGGGACTGGAACAATGAGCAGTTCTTC.

This clone was seen only a few times. The rearrangement uses TRBV4-3 and TRBJ2-2, with 7 nucleotides matching TRBD2. CDR3 length equals 16 residues. The germline V gene has CDR1 LGHNA and CDR2 YSLEER. V dropped 0 bases and J dropped 9; count of bases not matched to a gene: 10. For the CDR3, the DNA is TGCGCCAGCAGCCAAGATCTAACTAGCGTGCGAAGGGAGCTGTTTTTT. It encodes CASSQDLTSVRRELFF.

The J gene is TRBJ1-6, the V gene TRBV27; 8 nucleotides line up with TRBD1. Trimming took 7 bases from V and 9 from J; bases not matched to a gene: 8. The CDR3 has 14 amino acids. CDR1 is MNHEY and CDR2 is SMNVEV in the germline V gene (reference sequence). The DNA of the CDR3 is TGTGCCAGCAAATTCGAGGACAGGGCTTCACCCCTCCACTTT. It encodes CASKFEDRASPLHF.

This clone has a handful of counts. The rearrangement joins TRBV9 to TRBJ2-5, with 10 positions matching TRBD2. V shed 0 bases and J 0 bases; nucleotides not matched to a gene: 8. This CDR3 is 18 amino acids long. CDR1 is SGDLS, CDR2 YYNGEE, per germline. The CDR3 sequence: CASSVGVSGGSDQETQYF. The CDR3 nucleotides read TGTGCCAGCAGCGTAGGGGTTAGCGGGGGGTCAGACCAAGAGACCCAGTACTTC. Full variable domain (outside the CDR3, taken from reference TRBV9 and TRBJ2-5): DSGVTQTPKHLITATGQRVTLRCSPRSGDLSVYWYQQSLDQGLQFLIQYYNGEERAKGNILERFSAQQFPDLHSELNLSSLELGDSALYFCASSVGVSGGSDQETQYFGPGTRLLVL.

This clone was counted a few times. The chain carries TRBV5-5 and TRBJ2-7; 8 bases agree with TRBD1. This CDR3 is 16 amino acids long. The germline V gene encodes CDR1 SGHKS and CDR2 YYEKEE (reference sequence). Trimming cost V 4 bases and J 2 bases; bases outside gene matches: 11. In nucleotides, the CDR3 is TGTGCCAGCAGCCTGAACCGCGGGACAGGAGCCTACGAGCAGTACTTC. It codes for CASSLNRGTGAYEQYF.

This clone was counted many times. The chain combines TRBV14 with TRBJ1-5; D unclear. V shed 2 bases and J shed 4 bases, with 9 bases lying between them. The CDR3 is 14 amino acids. The germline V gene has CDR1 SGHDN and CDR2 FVKESK. The CDR3, as DNA: TGTGCCAGCAGCCAAAACCGAGGGAATCAGCCCCAGCATTTT. The encoded protein is CASSQNRGNQPQHF.

This clone was counted between two and nine times. The chain recombines TRBV7-2 with TRBJ2-5; 7 positions match TRBD1. CDR3 length: 15 residues. CDR1 SGHTA and CDR2 FQGNSA come from the germline V gene. V was clipped by 5 bases and J by 7 bases; unmatched bases: 13. The CDR3 is CASSPTTGAPGTQYF. CDR3 DNA sequence: TGTGCCAGCAGCCCTACCACAGGGGCGCCCGGGACCCAGTACTTC.

The chain combines TRBV2 with TRBJ2-5, with 16 bases fitting TRBD2. This CDR3 is 17 amino acids long. V lost 6 bases, J lost 5 bases, and 9 bases stayed unmatched. The germline CDR1 and CDR2 sequences are SNHLY and FYNNEI. Written as DNA, the CDR3 is TGTGCCAGCAGACAGGGACTAGCGGGGGGGCTGTTGGAGACCCAGTACTTC. It translates to CASRQGLAGGLLETQYF.

This clone was picked up a small number of times. The CDR3 DNA sequence: TGTGCCTCCCGGGACAGCCCCAATCAGCCCCAGCATTTT. It encodes CASRDSPNQPQHF. This chain links TRBV7-9 with TRBJ1-5, with 7 bases that match TRBD1. The V segment lost 11 bases and the J segment 3 bases; nucleotides outside the gene matches: 7. Germline assignment: CDR1 SEHNR and CDR2 FQNEAQ (reference sequence). The length of the CDR3 is 13 residues.

The table lists this clone with a few counts. The V and J genes are TRBV7-6 and TRBJ1-6; D is unclear. V was trimmed by 5 bases and J by 8 bases, leaving 13 bases between them. Germline V CDR1 and CDR2: SGHVS, FNYEAQ. CDR3 length: 14 residues. CDR3 region: CASSLQPQDSPLHF. DNA for the CDR3: TGTGCCAGCAGCCTTCAGCCTCAGGATTCACCCCTCCACTTT.

This rearrangement joins TRBV18 to TRBJ2-7, with D possibly matching TRBD2 (5 bases). Looked up from germline, CDR1 is KGHSH and CDR2 is LQKENI. V lost 3 bases and J lost 2, with 11 bases in between. The CDR3 runs to 14 residues. CDR3: CASSPRTGTYEQYF. CDR3 in DNA: TGTGCCAGCTCACCTAGAACGGGGACCTACGAGCAGTACTTC.